Shown below are 9 T cell receptor beta chains from a single sample sequenced in a study of T cells in Graves' hyperthyroidism and ophthalmopathy. Amplification yielded TCR beta CDR3 regions, with RNA transcripts as the source. The primer set for the first-round RT-PCR of the TCR CDR3 was HTBI. MiXCR, applied by TCRdb to the multiplex PCR reads, yields one record per CDR3 protein. The repertoire holds roughly 750,000 distinct CDR3 sequences, 16% seen once, with under 10% in the top ten. Sequenced sample: blood. The receptors stem from a man between 18 and 29 years old with Graves' hyperthyroidism.

The genes are TRBV19 and TRBJ1-5; possibly TRBD1 for D (6 bases). The V end lost 5 bases, the J end lost 6 bases, and 23 bases lay between the germline ends. Germline V gives CDR1 LNHDA, CDR2 SQIVND (reference sequence). This CDR3 spans 17 amino acids. CDR3 DNA sequence: TGTGCCAGTAGTGCCTCACAAAACTACAGGGCGGGTCAGCCCCAGCATTTT. Translation gives CASSASQNYRAGQPQHF.

The V gene is TRBV15, the J gene TRBJ1-2; 9 nucleotides align to TRBD1. The CDR3 contains 16 residues. The germline CDR1 and CDR2 sequences are LNHNV and YYDKDF (reference sequence). V lost 1 base and J lost 4; bases outside the gene matches: 7. The DNA of the CDR3 is TGTGCCACCAGCAGAGGGACAGGGGCCGTATTCTATGGCTACACCTTC. It encodes CATSRGTGAVFYGYTF.

This clonotype showed up just a few times. The rearrangement joins TRBV30 to TRBJ1-5, with 8 bases that match TRBD1. Trimming at V came to 0 bases and at J to 4 bases, leaving 5 bases not matched to a gene. The CDR3 runs 15 residues. Germline V CDR1 and CDR2: GTSNPN, SVGIG (reference sequence). CDR3 sequence: CAWSVGTGGNQPQHF. In nucleotides, the CDR3 is TGTGCCTGGAGTGTAGGGACAGGCGGTAATCAGCCCCAGCATTTT.

This clonotype was seen a few times. The chain links TRBV4-1 to TRBJ2-2; 7 positions match TRBD1. Unmatched junction bases numbered 6, after V lost 6 bases and J lost 5 bases. CDR1 and CDR2 from the germline V gene are MGHRA and YSYEKL. The CDR3 has 14 residues. The CDR3 DNA sequence: TGCGCCAGCAGGCAGGGACAGTTGACCGGGGAGCTGTTTTTT. Translating gives CASRQGQLTGELFF.

There are many counts of this clonotype. The CDR3 bases are TGTGCCAGCTCACTCCAGCGCTACACTGAAGCTTTCTTT. Protein product: CASSLQRYTEAFF. The chain is built from TRBV18 and TRBJ1-1; no definite D call. Trimming removed 4 bases from V and 3 bases from J, with 9 bases in between. The CDR3 loop spans 13 amino acids. In germline, CDR1 is KGHSH, CDR2 LQKENI.

The rearrangement uses TRBV30 and TRBJ2-7; TRBD1 or TRBD2 may be the D gene (5 bases each). This CDR3 is built from 13 residues. V shed 1 base and J shed 2 bases, with 9 bases lying between them. CDR1 GTSNPN and CDR2 SVGIG come from the germline V gene (reference sequence). This chain's CDR3 is CAWSAGTTYEQYF. DNA for the CDR3: TGTGCCTGGAGTGCCGGGACCACCTACGAGCAGTACTTC.

The CDR3 DNA reads TGTGCCAGCAGCTTAGGCTTCCCGGGACTAGCGGACACCGGGGAGCTGTTTTTT. Translated: CASSLGFPGLADTGELFF. The gene calls are TRBV7-3 and TRBJ2-2; 11 bases match TRBD2. The ends lost 2 bases at V and 3 bases at J; junction bases unmatched: 8. CDR1 and CDR2 from the germline V gene are SGHTA and FQGTGA. This CDR3 comprises 18 residues.

This clonotype showed up just a few times. Germline and junction disagree at one end, which may indicate a read error. The J gene is TRBJ2-7, the V gene TRBV6-6, with D uncertain. The CDR3 length is 11 residues. The germline CDR1 and CDR2 sequences are MNHNY and SVGAGI (reference sequence). CDR3 coding DNA: TGTGCCAGCAGTTACTCCGACGAGCAGTACTTC. Translated, it gives CASSYSDEQYF.

CDR3 loop: CASSEKGLAGKNTGELFF. The DNA of the CDR3 is TGCGCCAGCAGTGAGAAGGGACTAGCGGGCAAGAACACCGGGGAGCTGTTTTTT. The chain is built from TRBV10-2 and TRBJ2-2, with 12 bases lining up with TRBD2. CDR1 is WSHSY, CDR2 SAAADI, per germline. CDR3 length equals 18 residues. V shed 2 bases, J shed 1 base, and the junction held 5 bases outside the gene matches.